This T cell receptor (beta chain) came from a study of blood T cell repertoires in COVID-19. At the level of the study: The United States, Italy and Spain supplied acute and convalescent COVID-19 samples. T cells, B-cell-depleted T cells, or PBMCs supplied cDNA or gDNA.

Trimming removed 3 bases from V and 7 bases from J, with 12 bases in between. The CDR3 has 13 residues. Germline V gives CDR1 KGHSH, CDR2 LQKENI. Authors' methods: Estimation of nucleated cell counts relied on the amplification of reference gene primers. The repertoire was sequenced with immunoSEQ multiplex PCR; TCRdb's copy has only in-frame clones and lacks some. V, J and clone size derive from that table, while D and trimming were established from the DNA sequence. The sample has hundreds of thousands of clones; roughly 84% are singletons. Material for sequencing was peripheral blood. This chain connects TRBV18 to TRBJ2-5; maybe TRBD2 (5 bases). The source is a human donor in a cohort sampled during active COVID-19. The CDR3, as DNA: TGTGCCAGCTCACCTTCTAGCTTTGGGACCCAGTACTTC. Its protein is CASSPSSFGTQYF.